What follows are 11 T cell receptor beta chains derived from one specimen sequenced in a study of T-cell reconstitution after alpha-beta-depleted transplantation in children (dated by TCRdb to 2016 to 2017). Libraries were made using PCR. Sequenced on an Illumina HiSeq 2500. To normalize quantification of the TCRbeta repertoire, the TCR libraries were built with molecular barcoding that relied on unique molecular identifiers. TCRdb passed the public sequencing reads through fastp at Q25 and MiXCR, retaining productive beta sequences. Every CDR3 protein is listed once, alongside the most common genes and DNA of its rows. This sample gives 640,000 or so distinct CDR3 sequences in total; 16% of them show up just once. Jointly, the top ten make up approximately 1% of the sample. The sample consisted of PBMCs from the stem cell graft donor, taken from the stem cell graft. The receptors here all came from a human donor who donated a stem cell graft to a child with acute myeloid leukemia.

Only a few counts were recorded for this clonotype. The CDR3: CAISDIRQGPEAFF. CDR3 nucleotides: TGTGCCATCAGTGACATCAGACAGGGGCCTGAAGCTTTCTTT. The chain joins TRBV10-3 to TRBJ1-1; TRBD1 aligns across 8 bases. The trim removed 3 bases at V and 6 bases at J, leaving 6 bases unmatched. The CDR3 consists of 14 residues. CDR1 is ENHRY and CDR2 is SYGVKD in the germline V gene.

This chain uses TRBV28 with TRBJ1-2, with D maybe TRBD1 (6 bases). Between the trimmed V and J ends, which lost 9 bases and 4 bases, there was a span of 9 bases. Germline CDR1 MDHEN, CDR2 SYDVKM. The CDR3 sequence is 11 residues long. The CDR3 spells CASKQGYGYTF. Written as DNA, the CDR3 is TGTGCCAGTAAACAGGGCTATGGCTACACCTTC.

The rearrangement joins TRBV7-2 to TRBJ2-7, with 8 bases fitting TRBD2. The CDR3 is 13 amino acids. CDR1 is SGHTA, CDR2 FQGNSA, per germline. With 5 bases clipped from V and 5 bases from J, the junction kept 5 bases outside the gene matches. CDR3 protein: CASSHGTSNEQYF. The CDR3 DNA reads TGTGCCAGCAGCCACGGGACTAGTAACGAGCAGTACTTC.

This clonotype was observed once. The CDR3 does not end in the conserved phenylalanine or tryptophan, so this is likely a read error. This sequence joins TRBV11-3 and TRBJ1-1, with D uncertain. The CDR3 covers 13 residues. The V gene's germline CDR1 is SGHNT and CDR2 YENEEA. The V gene lost 4 bases and the J gene lost 6 bases, with 12 bases spanning the gap. The CDR3 DNA is TGTGCCAGCAGCTCCGGAGGAAGGGCTGAAGCTTTCTAT. As protein: CASSSGGRAEAFY.

The table lists this clonotype with many counts. The chain joins TRBV20-1 to TRBJ1-4; the match to TRBD1 covers 9 bases. The trim removed 2 bases at V and 6 bases at J, leaving 10 bases unmatched. CDR1 and CDR2 (germline): DFQATT, SNEGSKA (reference sequence). CDR3 length: 16 amino acids. As DNA, the CDR3 is TGCAGTGCTAGACCCACGGGACAGGGAGGGGATGAAAAACTGTTTTTT. Protein: CSARPTGQGGDEKLFF.

There are a few counts of this clonotype. The CDR3 protein is CASSQDYWGSNAEAFF. CDR3 DNA: TGTGCCAGCAGCCAAGATTACTGGGGGTCAAATGCTGAAGCTTTCTTT. The chain joins TRBV3-1 to TRBJ1-1; TRBD1 might be the D (5 bases). The CDR3 is 16 amino acids. V was pared by 0 bases and J by 6 bases, with 17 bases between. Germline V CDR1 and CDR2: LGHDT, YNNKEL (reference sequence).

The sample holds a few counts of this clonotype. This sequence joins TRBV24-1 and TRBJ2-5, with TRBD1 identical over 10 bases. Germline trimming cut 4 bases from V and 5 bases from J; bases unmatched to any gene: 9. Per germline, CDR1 KGHDR and CDR2 SFDVKD. This CDR3 comprises 16 residues. The DNA of the CDR3 is TGTGCCACCAGTGAATCCGGGACAGGGGTATCGGAGACCCAGTACTTC. Translation gives CATSESGTGVSETQYF.

The sample holds many counts of this clonotype. This chain joins TRBV6-1 and TRBJ2-2; D is possibly TRBD1 or TRBD2 (6 bases each). V lost 4 bases and J 5 bases, leaving 17 bases between the germline ends. Germline V gives CDR1 MNHNS, CDR2 SASEGT. The CDR3 has 16 amino acids. The CDR3 here is CASSAGTFQGTGELFF. CDR3 nucleotide sequence: TGTGCCAGCAGTGCCGGGACTTTTCAGGGGACCGGGGAGCTGTTTTTT.

The chain recombines TRBV12-3 or TRBV12-4 with TRBJ1-6, with 7 bases fitting TRBD1. Trimming removed 5 bases from V and 6 bases from J; junction bases left unmatched: 7. The CDR3 extends over 15 amino acids. The CDR3 loop is CASSASGTANSPLHF. The CDR3 region has the DNA TGTGCCAGCAGTGCAAGCGGGACAGCTAATTCACCCCTCCACTTT.

The gene calls are TRBV3-1 and TRBJ2-3; unclear D gene. Germline-derived CDR1 and CDR2 are LGHDT and YNNKEL (reference sequence). Trimming took 4 bases from V and 2 from J, leaving 10 bases between them. The CDR3 is 14 amino acids. The CDR3 sequence: CASSLHRFTDTQYF. CDR3 sequence (DNA): TGTGCCAGCAGCCTCCATCGATTCACAGATACGCAGTATTTT.

This clonotype has more than one count but fewer than ten. The chain employs TRBV24-1 and TRBJ2-5; D perhaps matches TRBD2 (6 bases). Germline CDR1 is KGHDR and CDR2 is SFDVKD. This CDR3 is 17 amino acids long. V lost 1 base and J lost 3, with 17 bases in between. CDR3 sequence reads: CATSDFGVTRGEETQYF. The CDR3 region has the DNA TGTGCCACCAGTGATTTCGGTGTGACTAGAGGCGAAGAGACCCAGTACTTC.